This T cell receptor (beta chain) derives from a study of blood T cell repertoires in COVID-19 (dated by TCRdb to 2018 to 2020). Background for the entire study: Samples from collaborators originated in the United States, Italy and Spain and spanned both the acute and convalescent phases of COVID-19. Samples came from the ongoing ImmuneRACE study (first 160 participants) plus 1,254 subjects from 6 global collaborators. A freely available public database, intended as a resource for researchers studying the immune response to SARS-CoV-2, is where the repertoires were released. The material from the prospective study consisted of cDNA or gDNA derived from T cells, B-cell-depleted T cells, or PBMCs. HLA class I and class II types, where available, came from metadata supplied by the sample provider rather than from assay-based typing. Deeply sampled blood TCRbeta repertoires from subjects exposed to, actively infected with, or recovered from COVID-19 were included in the dataset. A de-identified subject ID, COVID-19 status, age in years and sex were almost always included in the sample metadata. General conclusions and limits of the study: How much clinical and demographic metadata was included differed by source and by participant, and the metadata was provided uncurated.

TCRbeta CDR3 regions were amplified from genomic DNA using the immunoSEQ Assay, a bias-controlled multiplex PCR. The original pipeline was this. The number of nucleated cells in each sample was estimated from the amplification of reference gene primers within the assay. To quantify the absolute abundance of each unique TCRbeta CDR3 rearrangement, sequence reads were collapsed and filtered. For each sample, productive Simpson clonality was calculated as the square root of Simpson's diversity index over productive rearrangements. TCRdb retrieved this table from immuneACCESS and kept in-frame rearrangements only. Not all clones are present; in checked studies, unresolved V genes account for under half, and no reason is known for the remainder. The V and J calls and clone size are taken from that table; D and trimming were inferred from the DNA. The sample includes roughly 480,000 clones, with 89% observed a single time. The leading ten clones occupy approximately 0.9% of the sample.

In Seattle, one collaborating source enrolled patients while the infection was active and tracked those patients longitudinally over the course of disease. The collaborating institutions used their own protocols to collect whole blood in K2EDTA tubes. Collaborator samples were shipped for TCRbeta analysis as frozen whole blood, isolated PBMCs, or DNA extracted from either sample type. Concerning this clone itself: Its antigen is not yet known. No base quality values were provided; no much bigger clone lies one nucleotide off.

The CDR3, from cysteine to phenylalanine, totals 16 residues. The retained sequence is limited to the CDR3, 48 bases, with the frame set at the first base. At the junction V is shortened by 0 bases and J by 3 bases, with 12 bases in between. From a lookup of the germline V gene, CDR1 and CDR2 are MNHEY and SVGAGI. The sample comprised peripheral blood. The chain joins TRBV6-5 to TRBJ1-3; there is no confident call for the D gene. This clonotype was obtained from a man between 18 and 29 years old with COVID-19, enrolled during active disease. The CDR3 protein sequence reads: CASSYSNPGNGNTIYF. The nucleotide sequence is TGTGCCAGCAGTTACTCGAATCCGGGGAATGGAAACACCATATATTTT.